This T cell receptor (beta chain) was obtained from a study of blood T cell repertoires in COVID-19. As for the study in general: The samples span acute and convalescent COVID-19 from the United States, Italy and Spain. PBMCs, B-cell-depleted T cells, or T cells provided the cDNA or gDNA that made up the material.

Only a few counts were recorded for this clone. Trimming removed 1 base from V and 7 bases from J, with 10 bases in between. Germline V lookup: CDR1 LGHNA, CDR2 YSLEER. This CDR3 has 14 residues. Per the study methods: Estimates of nucleated cell counts were drawn from the amplification of reference gene primers. Data came from immunoSEQ multiplex PCR; TCRdb stores just in-frame clones and leaves some out. For V, J and clone size, that table is used; D and trimming come from the DNA. The table has under 200,000 clones, approximately 83% seen once. The specimen sequenced was peripheral blood. The J gene is TRBJ1-4, the V gene TRBV4-3; D unresolved. This TCR came from a woman of 80 years or more with acute or convalescent COVID-19. CDR3 nucleotides: TGCGCCAGCAGCCAAGTCATTACCGGTGAAAAACTGTTTTTT. Translating gives CASSQVITGEKLFF.